This TCR beta chain was profiled in a study of shared clonotypes between healthy human individuals. About the study: Donors, aged 18 to 49, were a couple of women and three men. Plates per donor: three CD4 naive, three CD4 memory, two CD8 naive, one CD8 memory.

It was CD45RO-negative cells, positively selected for CCR7, that made up naive CD8 cells, with terminally differentiated effector memory CD45RA+ cells excluded. The method was immunoSEQ multiplex PCR; TCRdb's version includes in-frame clones alone and lacks a portion of them. The sample contains about 2.2 million clones, about 93% of which appear only once. With regard to this clone: Its specificity is not known.

Study observations and caveats: On the whole, naive subsets had larger estimated richness than memory subsets had. The four-donor shared clonotypes exceeded non-shared clonotypes in generation probability, with non-shared ones scoring lower.

This CDR3 has 15 residues. V shed 5 bases, J shed 8 bases, and the junction held 10 bases outside the gene matches. Germline values: CDR1 LGHNA, CDR2 YNFKEQ. Sequencing was performed on naive CD8+ T cells from PBMCs. V and J are TRBV4-2 and TRBJ2-1; 9 bases are a match to TRBD2. This sequence originates from a man younger than 35 in good health. Some clones in this sample may be carry-over from other donors' samples. CDR3 residues: CASSAFAGGFDEQFF. In nucleotides, the CDR3 is TGTGCCAGCAGCGCGTTCGCGGGAGGGTTCGATGAGCAGTTCTTC.